This T cell receptor beta chain was captured in a study of OX40 agonist ivuxolimab in advanced cancers. Profiling relied on immunoSEQ multiplex PCR, and the TCRdb table lists in-frame clones only, not all of them. The sample carries around 20,000 clones, around 91% recorded once. The CDR3 is made up of 11 amino acids. The ends were cut back, 5 bases at V and 3 bases at J, with 6 bases in the middle. Looked up from germline, CDR1 is SGHRS and CDR2 is YFSETQ. This sequence originates from an adult with an advanced solid tumor such as melanoma, head and neck, liver or kidney cancer. The chain combines TRBV5-1 with TRBJ2-7; perhaps TRBD2 as D (5 bases). Sequenced material: CD4+ or CD8+ T cells sorted from blood, taken in a trial of the OX40 agonist ivuxolimab. The CDR3 DNA follows: TGCGCCAGCAGTGACTACTACGAGCAGTACTTC. This sequence encodes CASSDYYEQYF.